This entry lists 26 T cell receptor beta chains sequenced from one sample in a study of radiotherapy plus CTLA-4 blockade in lung cancer. Produced via immunoSEQ multiplex PCR; TCRdb's table is partial and in-frame only. The table has roughly 60,000 clones, around 69% seen once. Source: peripheral blood, taken from a patient treated with radiotherapy plus ipilimumab. The origin of the receptors is a human donor with non-small cell lung cancer who had a complete response to radiotherapy plus ipilimumab.

DNA for the CDR3: TGCGCCAGCAGTGAAGGGACAGGTTCATTAAACACCATATATTTT. It is translated as CASSEGTGSLNTIYF. The chain combines TRBV10-2 with TRBJ1-3, with TRBD1 matching over 8 bases. With 3 bases clipped from V and 6 bases from J, the junction kept 7 bases outside the gene matches. This CDR3 is built from 15 residues. Germline lookup yields CDR1 WSHSY and CDR2 SAAADI.

The rearrangement uses TRBV2 and TRBJ2-7, with a tentative D call TRBD1 (6 bases). V was pared by 7 bases and J by 0 bases, with 16 bases between. Germline assignment: CDR1 SNHLY and CDR2 FYNNEI. The CDR3 is made up of 15 amino acids. The CDR3, as DNA: TGTGCCAGCACCCAGGGGTTCCCCAGCTCCTACGAGCAGTACTTC. Translating gives CASTQGFPSSYEQYF.

This rearrangement joins TRBV6-6 to TRBJ2-7; 8 bases agree with TRBD2. The CDR3 spans 15 residues. The germline CDR1 and CDR2 sequences are MNHNY and SVGAGI (reference sequence). V shed 5 bases and J 3 bases; nucleotides not matched to a gene: 9. CDR3 in amino acids: CASSIGPRGGYEQYF. CDR3 sequence (DNA): TGTGCCAGCAGTATTGGGCCACGGGGGGGCTACGAGCAGTACTTC.

The chain uses TRBV18 and TRBJ1-4; 10 bases align to TRBD1. The CDR3 is 16 amino acids. With 4 bases clipped from V and 0 bases from J, the junction kept 2 bases outside the gene matches. From germline, CDR1 is KGHSH and CDR2 LQKENI. The CDR3, as DNA: TGTGCCAGCTCACAGACAGGGGGCTCAACTAATGAAAAACTGTTTTTT. It is translated as CASSQTGGSTNEKLFF.

The J gene is TRBJ2-2, the V gene TRBV19, with 16 nucleotides matching TRBD2. V gave up 5 bases and J gave up 5 bases; unmatched junction bases: 14. Germline values: CDR1 LNHDA, CDR2 SQIVND (reference sequence). The CDR3 has 20 residues. The CDR3 DNA reads as TGTGCCAGTAGTCTAAGATCCATAGGGACTAGCGGGGGGGTGACCGGGGAGCTGTTTTTT. This encodes CASSLRSIGTSGGVTGELFF.

This clone was seen a handful of times. The gene calls are TRBV11-2 and TRBJ1-2, with 7 bases that match TRBD1. The V segment lost 5 bases and the J segment 0 bases; nucleotides outside the gene matches: 3. The CDR3 extends over 14 amino acids. The germline CDR1 and CDR2 sequences are SGHAT and FQNNGV. CDR3 in DNA: TGTGCCAGCAGCCCGGGGACAGCTAACTATGGCTACACCTTC. This codes for CASSPGTANYGYTF.

The chain recombines TRBV6-6 with TRBJ1-1; TRBD1 matches at 7 bases. This CDR3 has 13 residues. The V segment lost 4 bases and the J segment 8 bases; nucleotides outside the gene matches: 7. Germline V gene lookup returns CDR1 MNHNY and CDR2 SVGAGI (reference sequence). The CDR3 nucleotides read TGTGCCAGCAGTTCCGCGTCAGGGGGGGAAGCTTTCTTT. The encoded protein is CASSSASGGEAFF.

V usage is TRBV5-1 and J usage is TRBJ2-5, with D perhaps matching TRBD2 (5 bases). This CDR3 spans 17 amino acids. Germline loops: CDR1 SGHRS, CDR2 YFSETQ. Trimming cost V 4 bases and J 2 bases, with 21 bases left between them. CDR3 sequence (DNA): TGCGCCAGCAGCGCATCGGCCCCGCGGGCACCTCAAGAGACCCAGTACTTC. Amino acids: CASSASAPRAPQETQYF.

The chain uses TRBV9 and TRBJ2-1; D gene ambiguous. CDR1 is SGDLS and CDR2 is YYNGEE in the germline V gene. The CDR3 totals 16 residues. The V end was cut by 0 bases, the J end by 8 bases, with 18 bases between. The CDR3, as DNA: TGTGCCAGCAGCGTAGAACCCGAGGCCCATATGCATGAGCAGTTCTTC. Amino acids: CASSVEPEAHMHEQFF.

This rearrangement joins TRBV6-6 to TRBJ2-1; TRBD2 is a possible D gene (5 bases). Germline V gene data show CDR1 as MNHNY and CDR2 as SVGAGI (reference sequence). V was trimmed by 5 bases and J by 7 bases, leaving 12 bases between them. CDR3 length: 13 amino acids. CDR3 sequence (DNA): TGTGCCAGCAGTGCTATAGCGTCAAATGAGCAGTTCTTC. Translating it yields CASSAIASNEQFF.

The rearrangement uses TRBV9 and TRBJ1-6, with D unclear. V was pared by 0 bases and J by 6 bases, with 7 bases between. Germline CDR1 is SGDLS and CDR2 is YYNGEE. CDR3 length: 14 residues. The CDR3 region is CASSVDTFNSPLHF. The CDR3 nucleotides read TGTGCCAGCAGCGTAGACACGTTTAATTCACCCCTCCACTTT.

This chain joins TRBV9 and TRBJ2-5; D is possibly TRBD1 (5 bases). The end of the DNA is better explained by TRBJ2-7, so the J call may be wrong. The germline gives CDR1 SGDLS, CDR2 YYNGEE. The CDR3 contains 15 residues. This CDR3 is CASSPEGRASYEQYF. CDR3 sequence (DNA): TGTGCCAGCAGCCCAGAAGGCAGGGCGTCCTACGAGCAGTACTTC.

The chain has TRBV5-1 and TRBJ1-6, with 7 bases lining up with TRBD1. The CDR3 sequence is 15 residues long. With V trimmed by 5 bases and J by 4 bases, 6 bases remained unmatched. From germline, CDR1 is SGHRS and CDR2 YFSETQ. Here the CDR3 DNA reads TGCGCCAGCAGTTGGGGACAGCTTTATAATTCACCCCTCCACTTT. Its protein product is CASSWGQLYNSPLHF. Variable domain in full (rest from reference TRBV5-1 and TRBJ1-6): KAGVTQTPRYLIKTRGQQVTLSCSPISGHRSVSWYQQTPGQGLQFLFEYFSETQRNKGNFPGRFSGRQFSNSRSEMNVSTLELGDSALYLCASSWGQLYNSPLHFGNGTRLTVT.

V gene TRBV28 combines with J gene TRBJ1-5, with a tentative D call TRBD1 (6 bases). The germline V and J ends were trimmed by 4 bases and 2 bases, with 27 bases remaining between them. The CDR3 runs to 20 residues. Germline V CDR1 and CDR2: MDHEN, SYDVKM. The CDR3 region has the DNA TGTGCCAGCAGTTCCATCCCCCGAGGGGGAGGGGTAATTGGCAATCAGCCCCAGCATTTT. Translation: CASSSIPRGGGVIGNQPQHF. Full variable domain (remainder filled in from reference TRBV28 and TRBJ1-5): DVKVTQSSRYLVKRTGEKVFLECVQDMDHENMFWYRQDPGLGLRLIYFSYDVKMKEKGDIPEGYSVSREKKERFSLILESASTNQTSMYLCASSSIPRGGGVIGNQPQHFGDGTRLSIL.

The chain employs TRBV4-3 and TRBJ2-3, with 11 positions matching TRBD2. V lost 0 bases, J lost 2 bases, and 10 bases stayed unmatched. This CDR3 spans 19 amino acids. Per germline, CDR1 LGHNA and CDR2 YSLEER. CDR3 residues: CASSQDPWASGGTTDTQYF. CDR3 nucleotides: TGCGCCAGCAGCCAAGATCCATGGGCTAGCGGGGGGACCACAGATACGCAGTATTTT.

This chain connects TRBV19 to TRBJ1-2; D call uncertain. The CDR3 is 14 residues long. V gave up 6 bases and J gave up 4 bases, with 15 bases separating them. Germline CDR1 LNHDA, CDR2 SQIVND (reference sequence). CDR3 in DNA: TGTGCCAGTAGCGGTGTCTCCATATTCTATGGCTACACCTTC. Its translation is CASSGVSIFYGYTF. Full variable domain (outside the CDR3, taken from reference TRBV19 and TRBJ1-2): DGGITQSPKYLFRKEGQNVTLSCEQNLNHDAMYWYRQDPGQGLRLIYYSQIVNDFQKGDIAEGYSVSREKKESFPLTVTSAQKNPTAFYLCASSGVSIFYGYTFGSGTRLTVV.

This clone was counted once. The V and J genes are TRBV29-1 and TRBJ1-1; D might be TRBD1 (5 bases). Trimming stripped 4 bases from V and 4 bases from J, with 25 bases between. The CDR3 is made up of 17 amino acids. Per germline, CDR1 SQVTM and CDR2 ANQGSEA. The CDR3 reads CSVAPRWAARVGTEAFF. In nucleotides, the CDR3 is TGCAGCGTTGCCCCTCGCTGGGCAGCCAGGGTTGGCACTGAAGCTTTCTTT.

The V call is TRBV7-2, the J call TRBJ1-5; D is ambiguous. Trimming cost V 2 bases and J 3 bases, with 11 bases left between them. This CDR3 has 15 amino acids. Germline V CDR1 and CDR2: SGHTA, FQGNSA. The CDR3 is CASSLQDGNNQPQHF. CDR3 nucleotide sequence: TGTGCCAGCAGCTTACAGGACGGGAACAATCAGCCCCAGCATTTT. Using reference TRBV7-2 and TRBJ1-5 for the parts outside the CDR3, the full variable domain is GAGVSQSPSNKVTEKGKDVELRCDPISGHTALYWYRQSLGQGLEFLIYFQGNSAPDKSGLPSDRFSAERTGGSVSTLTIQRTQQEDSAVYLCASSLQDGNNQPQHFGDGTRLSIL.

The DNA for the CDR3 is TGTGCCAGTAGTTTTACAGTCCATGAGCAGTTCTTC. Residues: CASSFTVHEQFF. This rearrangement joins TRBV19 to TRBJ2-1; D gene uncertain. Germline CDR1 reads LNHDA; CDR2 reads SQIVND (reference sequence). CDR3 length equals 12 residues. Trimming left V 5 bases short and J 8 bases short, with 10 bases between.

The chain recombines TRBV5-1 with TRBJ2-1, with 9 bases identical to TRBD2. The J segment lost 6 bases and the V segment lost 4 bases, leaving 20 bases of the junction unmatched. Looked up from germline, CDR1 is SGHRS and CDR2 is YFSETQ. The CDR3 contains 19 residues. CDR3 residues: CASSPRGSGSLGGFNEQFF. CDR3 coding DNA: TGCGCCAGCAGCCCCCGAGGTAGCGGGAGTCTAGGAGGGTTCAATGAGCAGTTCTTC.

J is TRBJ2-3 and V is TRBV11-3; 10 nucleotides line up with TRBD2. Germline V CDR1 and CDR2: SGHNT, YENEEA. V shed 1 base and J 4 bases; nucleotides not matched to a gene: 2. There are 15 residues in the CDR3. This chain's CDR3 is CASSLGGTSADTQYF. Written as DNA, the CDR3 is TGTGCCAGCAGCTTAGGGGGGACTAGCGCAGATACGCAGTATTTT.

CDR3 loop: CASSLMDRVHTF. CDR3 DNA sequence: TGTGCCAGCAGCCTCATGGACAGGGTCCACACCTTC. V and J are TRBV7-9 and TRBJ1-2; TRBD1 aligns across 8 bases. Losses at the gene ends were 5 bases for V and 12 bases for J; bases not matched to a gene: 8. This CDR3 has 12 residues. From germline, CDR1 is SEHNR and CDR2 FQNEAQ (reference sequence).

The CDR3: CASSYSDKAYEQYF. The DNA of the CDR3 is TGTGCCAGCAGTTACTCGGACAAGGCCTACGAGCAGTACTTC. The genes are TRBV6-5 and TRBJ2-7; D possibly corresponds to TRBD1 (5 bases). The CDR3 totals 14 residues. Germline V gives CDR1 MNHEY, CDR2 SVGAGI. V was shortened by 0 bases and J by 2 bases, with 8 bases between the two germline ends.

The genes are TRBV6-5 and TRBJ1-1, with 8 bases identical to TRBD1. With 6 bases clipped from V and 5 bases from J, the junction kept 5 bases outside the gene matches. This CDR3 is 13 amino acids long. Germline V gene data show CDR1 as MNHEY and CDR2 as SVGAGI. The CDR3 DNA follows: TGTGCCAGCAGACAGGGGGAACTTACTGAAGCTTTCTTT. This gives the protein CASRQGELTEAFF.

This chain connects TRBV29-1 to TRBJ2-1; D ambiguous. Between the trimmed V and J ends, which lost 5 bases and 9 bases, there was a span of 8 bases. Germline values: CDR1 SQVTM, CDR2 ANQGSEA. The CDR3 spans 10 residues. The CDR3 sequence is CSVNSFEQFF. The CDR3 nucleotides read TGCAGCGTTAACAGTTTTGAGCAGTTCTTC.

This clone was seen once. V and J are TRBV5-4 and TRBJ2-5; 11 bases match TRBD1. Trimming removed 4 bases from V and 11 bases from J; junction bases left unmatched: 16. Per germline, CDR1 SGHNT and CDR2 YYREEE (reference sequence). The CDR3 totals 16 residues. The CDR3 region is CASSPDTGTGGGEQYF. The CDR3 nucleotides are TGTGCCAGCAGCCCCGACACCGGGACAGGGGGTGGGGAGCAGTACTTC. The whole variable domain, remainder taken from reference TRBV5-4 and TRBJ2-5, is ETGVTQSPTHLIKTRGQQVTLRCSSQSGHNTVSWYQQALGQGPQFIFQYYREEENGRGNFPPRFSGLQFPNYSSELNVNALELDDSALYLCASSPDTGTGGGEQYFGPGTRLLVL.